This T cell receptor (beta chain) appears in the sequencing data of a study of T cells in Graves' hyperthyroidism and ophthalmopathy. There are 12 residues in the CDR3. V lost 3 bases and J lost 4, with 7 bases in between. The germline gives CDR1 SGHDT, CDR2 YYEEEE. RNA transcripts yielded amplified TCR beta CDR3 regions. First-round RT-PCR targeting the TCR CDR3 was performed with the HTBI primer set. TCRdb re-called the multiplex PCR reads with MiXCR, one entry per CDR3 protein. The sample includes about 770,000 distinct CDR3 sequences, about 17% seen only once; the top ten take 15% to 20%. Patients were excluded for uncontrolled infection, other autoimmune disease, pregnancy or lactation. Diagnosis relied on clinical symptoms, serum thyroxine and TRAb, thyroid ultrasound and orbital computed tomography. Fresh peripheral blood, roughly 9.6 ml, was the source of the PBMCs. Many counts were recorded for this clonotype. Its cognate antigen is unknown.

Study-level results: Appearing also in blood were most of the thyroid clonotypes expanded above 0.001.

This sequence was found in a woman aged 45-59 years with Graves' hyperthyroidism that later progressed to Graves' ophthalmopathy. Source material: blood. The chain combines TRBV5-6 with TRBJ1-1; D is undetermined. CDR3 in amino acids: CASSSTPTEAFF. CDR3 nucleotides: TGTGCCAGCAGCTCCACTCCCACTGAAGCTTTCTTT.